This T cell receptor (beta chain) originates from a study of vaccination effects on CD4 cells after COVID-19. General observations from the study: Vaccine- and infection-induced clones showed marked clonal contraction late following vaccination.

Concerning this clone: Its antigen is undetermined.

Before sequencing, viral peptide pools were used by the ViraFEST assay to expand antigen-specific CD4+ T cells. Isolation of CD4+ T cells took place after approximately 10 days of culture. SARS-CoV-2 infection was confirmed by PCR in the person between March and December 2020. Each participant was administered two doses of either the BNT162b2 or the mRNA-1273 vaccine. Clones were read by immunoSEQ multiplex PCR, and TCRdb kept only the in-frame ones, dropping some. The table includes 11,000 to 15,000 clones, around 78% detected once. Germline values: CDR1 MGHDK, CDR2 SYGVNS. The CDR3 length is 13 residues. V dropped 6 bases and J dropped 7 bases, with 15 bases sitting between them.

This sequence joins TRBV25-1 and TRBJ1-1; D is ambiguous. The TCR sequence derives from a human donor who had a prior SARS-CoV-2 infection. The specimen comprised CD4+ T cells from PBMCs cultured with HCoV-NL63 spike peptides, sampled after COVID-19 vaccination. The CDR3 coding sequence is TGTGCCAGCAGCGAGGTGGGGTGGGGTGAAGCTTTCTTT. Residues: CASSEVGWGEAFF.